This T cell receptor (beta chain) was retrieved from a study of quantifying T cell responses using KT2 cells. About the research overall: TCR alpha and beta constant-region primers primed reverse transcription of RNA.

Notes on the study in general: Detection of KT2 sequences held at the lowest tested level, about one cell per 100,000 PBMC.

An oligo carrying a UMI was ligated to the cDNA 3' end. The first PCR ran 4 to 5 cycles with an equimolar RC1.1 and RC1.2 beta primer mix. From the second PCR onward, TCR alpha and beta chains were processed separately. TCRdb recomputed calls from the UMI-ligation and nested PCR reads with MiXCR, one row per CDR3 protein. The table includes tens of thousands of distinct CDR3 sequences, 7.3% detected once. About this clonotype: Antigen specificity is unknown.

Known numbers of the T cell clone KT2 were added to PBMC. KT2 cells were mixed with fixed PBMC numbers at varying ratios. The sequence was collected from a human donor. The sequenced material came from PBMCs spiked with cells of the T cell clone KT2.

CDR3 amino acids: CASSRTFSRGVPDTQYF. The CDR3 DNA reads TGTGCCAGCAGCAGAACTTTTTCGCGGGGGGTCCCAGATACGCAGTATTTT. This chain uses TRBV11-1 with TRBJ2-3; TRBD2 matches at 8 bases. The ends lost 5 bases at V and 4 bases at J; junction bases unmatched: 14. The CDR3 is made up of 17 amino acids. In germline, CDR1 is SGHAT, CDR2 FQDESV (reference sequence).